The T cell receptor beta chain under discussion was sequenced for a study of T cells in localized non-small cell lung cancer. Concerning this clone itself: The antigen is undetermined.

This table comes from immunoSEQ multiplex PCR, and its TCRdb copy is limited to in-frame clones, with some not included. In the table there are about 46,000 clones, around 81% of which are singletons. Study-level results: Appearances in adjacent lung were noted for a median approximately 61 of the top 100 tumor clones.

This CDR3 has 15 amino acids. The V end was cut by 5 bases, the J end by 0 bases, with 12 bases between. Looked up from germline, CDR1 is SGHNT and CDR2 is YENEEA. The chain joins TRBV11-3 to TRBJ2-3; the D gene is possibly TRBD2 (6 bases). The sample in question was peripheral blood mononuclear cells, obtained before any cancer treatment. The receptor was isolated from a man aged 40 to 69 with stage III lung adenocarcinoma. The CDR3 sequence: CASSPGLFSTDTQYF. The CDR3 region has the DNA TGTGCCAGCAGCCCGGGACTTTTTAGCACAGATACGCAGTATTTT.